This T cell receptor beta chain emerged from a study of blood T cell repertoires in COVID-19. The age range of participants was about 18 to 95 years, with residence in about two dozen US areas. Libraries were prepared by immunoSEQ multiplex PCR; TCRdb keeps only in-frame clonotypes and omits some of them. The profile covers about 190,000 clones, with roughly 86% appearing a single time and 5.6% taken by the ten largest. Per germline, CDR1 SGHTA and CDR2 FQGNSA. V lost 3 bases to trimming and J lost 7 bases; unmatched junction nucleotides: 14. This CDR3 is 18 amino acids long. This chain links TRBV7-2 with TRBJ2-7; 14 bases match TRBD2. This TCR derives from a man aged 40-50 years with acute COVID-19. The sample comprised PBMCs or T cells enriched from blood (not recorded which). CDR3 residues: CASSLRLAGGRWPREQYF. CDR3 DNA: TGTGCCAGCAGCTTGAGACTAGCGGGAGGGCGGTGGCCGCGAGAGCAGTACTTC.